A selection of T cell receptor beta chains follows, all from one sample in a study of cytomegalovirus exposure and HLA in healthy donors. Libraries were prepared by immunoSEQ multiplex PCR; TCRdb keeps only in-frame clonotypes and omits some of them. The data show some 40,000 clones, under 70% seen once. Sequencing was performed on PBMCs. The receptors stem from a man aged 60 to 75 in good health and CMV-seropositive. CDR3s include the opening cysteine and the closing phenylalanine or tryptophan. Fields, in order: CDR3 protein, CDR3 DNA, clone size, D gene, V gene, CDR3 length, J gene. The D gene is left open where the match is weak. Not every row has a clone size; where given, it reads once, few, many or a size class.

CASSLDPWAPQETQYF TGTGCCAGCAGCTTAGATCCCTGGGCACCACAAGAGACCCAGTACTTC . . TRBV11-2 16 TRBJ2-5
CSVEQGSGANVLTF TGCAGCGTAGAACAGGGTTCTGGGGCCAACGTCCTGACTTTC . . TRBV29-1 14 TRBJ2-6
CSSSYLTEGYTF TGTTCCAGCAGTTACCTTACAGAAGGCTACACCTTC . . TRBV7-9 12 TRBJ1-2
CASSDGPGYEQYF TGCGCCAGCAGTGACGGTCCCGGCTACGAGCAGTACTTC . . TRBV10-1 13 TRBJ2-7
CSVRLATEQYF TGCAGCGTCAGACTAGCGACCGAGCAGTACTTC . TRBD2 TRBV29-1 11 TRBJ2-7
CASRGQGLETQYF TGTGCCAGCAGGGGGCAGGGCTTGGAGACCCAGTACTTC few . TRBV27 13 TRBJ2-5
CASSLGRGEREKETQYF TGTGCCAGCAGCTTAGGGAGGGGCGAGCGGGAAAAAGAGACCCAGTACTTC . TRBD2 TRBV11-2 17 TRBJ2-5
CAGSGTGGGNIQYF TGTGCCGGTTCCGGGACAGGGGGCGGAAACATTCAGTACTTC . TRBD1 TRBV7-9 14 TRBJ2-4
CASSVGVGGTEQFF TGTGCCAGCAGCGTAGGAGTGGGGGGGACTGAGCAGTTCTTC . TRBD2 TRBV9 14 TRBJ2-1
CASGTSGNADTQYF TGTGCCAGCGGGACTAGCGGGAACGCTGATACGCAGTATTTT . TRBD2 TRBV6-1 14 TRBJ2-3
CSSSPDKGVQFF TGTTCCAGCAGCCCGGACAAGGGGGTGCAGTTCTTC . . TRBV7-9 12 TRBJ2-1
CASRKAGGTYEQYF TGTGCCAGCAGAAAAGCGGGAGGCACCTACGAGCAGTACTTC . TRBD2 TRBV6-5 14 TRBJ2-7
CSAGIRGYTF TGCAGCGCGGGTATTCGGGGCTACACCTTC . . TRBV29-1 10 TRBJ1-2
CASNPSGSPETQYF TGTGCCAGCAACCCTAGCGGGAGTCCGGAGACCCAGTACTTC . TRBD2 TRBV6-5 14 TRBJ2-5
CASSLGQLHSGNTIYF TGTGCCAGCAGCCTGGGACAGCTCCACTCTGGAAACACCATATATTTT few TRBD1 TRBV7-2 16 TRBJ1-3